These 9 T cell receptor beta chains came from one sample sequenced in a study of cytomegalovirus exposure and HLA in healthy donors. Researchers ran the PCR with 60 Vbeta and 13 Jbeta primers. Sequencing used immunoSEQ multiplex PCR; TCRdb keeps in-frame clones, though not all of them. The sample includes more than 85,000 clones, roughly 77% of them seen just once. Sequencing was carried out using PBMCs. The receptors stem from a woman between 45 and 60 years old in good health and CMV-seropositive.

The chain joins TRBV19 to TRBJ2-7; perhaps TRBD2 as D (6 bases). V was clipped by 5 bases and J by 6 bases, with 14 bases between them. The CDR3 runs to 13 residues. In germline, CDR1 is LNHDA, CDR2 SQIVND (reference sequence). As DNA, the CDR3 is TGTGCCAGTAGTTCTGTAGCGGCAGGCGAGCAGTACTTC. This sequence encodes CASSSVAAGEQYF.

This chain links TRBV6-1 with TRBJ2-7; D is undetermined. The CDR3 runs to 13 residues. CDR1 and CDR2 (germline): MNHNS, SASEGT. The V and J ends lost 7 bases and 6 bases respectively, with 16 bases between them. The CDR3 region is CASMEQLYVEQYF. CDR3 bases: TGTGCCAGCATGGAACAGCTTTACGTCGAGCAGTACTTC.

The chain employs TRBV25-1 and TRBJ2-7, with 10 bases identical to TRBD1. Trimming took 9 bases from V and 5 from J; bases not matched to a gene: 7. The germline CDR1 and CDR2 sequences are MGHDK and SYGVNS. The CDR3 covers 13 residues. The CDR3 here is CASRETGGNEQYF. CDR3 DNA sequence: TGTGCCAGTCGCGAGACAGGGGGCAACGAGCAGTACTTC.

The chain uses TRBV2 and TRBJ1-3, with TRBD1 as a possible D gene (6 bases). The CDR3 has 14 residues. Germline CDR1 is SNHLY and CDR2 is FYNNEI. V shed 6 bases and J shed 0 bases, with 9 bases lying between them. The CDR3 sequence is CASSWDISGNTIYF. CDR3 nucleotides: TGTGCCAGCAGCTGGGACATCTCTGGAAACACCATATATTTT.

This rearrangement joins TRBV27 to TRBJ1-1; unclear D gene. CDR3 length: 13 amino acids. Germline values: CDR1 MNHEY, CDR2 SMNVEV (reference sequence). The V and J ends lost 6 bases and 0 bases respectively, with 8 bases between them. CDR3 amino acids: CASRGRVNTEAFF. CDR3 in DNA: TGTGCCAGCAGAGGCCGGGTGAACACTGAAGCTTTCTTT.

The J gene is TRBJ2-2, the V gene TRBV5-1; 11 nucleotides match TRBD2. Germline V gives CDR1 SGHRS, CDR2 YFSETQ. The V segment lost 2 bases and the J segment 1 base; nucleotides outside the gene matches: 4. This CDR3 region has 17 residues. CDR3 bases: TGCGCCAGCAGCTTCCCCGGGACTAGCGGGAACACCGGGGAGCTGTTTTTT. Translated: CASSFPGTSGNTGELFF.

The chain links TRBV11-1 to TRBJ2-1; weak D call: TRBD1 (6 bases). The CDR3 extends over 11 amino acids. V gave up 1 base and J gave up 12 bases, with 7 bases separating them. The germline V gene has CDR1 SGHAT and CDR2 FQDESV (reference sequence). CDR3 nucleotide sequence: TGTGCCAGCAGCTTAGGAGGGGGGCAGTTCTTC. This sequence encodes CASSLGGGQFF. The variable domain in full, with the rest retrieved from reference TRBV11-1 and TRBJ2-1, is EAEVAQSPRYKITEKSQAVAFWCDPISGHATLYWYRQILGQGPELLVQFQDESVVDDSQLPKDRFSAERLKGVDSTLKIQPAELGDSAMYLCASSLGGGQFFGPGTRLTVL.

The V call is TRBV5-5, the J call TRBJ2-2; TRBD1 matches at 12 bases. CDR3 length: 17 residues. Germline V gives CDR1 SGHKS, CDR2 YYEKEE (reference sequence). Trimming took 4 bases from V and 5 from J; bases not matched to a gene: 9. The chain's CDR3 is CASSTAGTGGRTGELFF. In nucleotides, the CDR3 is TGTGCCAGCAGCACGGCCGGGACAGGGGGCCGGACCGGGGAGCTGTTTTTT. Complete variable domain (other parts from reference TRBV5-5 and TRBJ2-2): DAGVTQSPTHLIKTRGQQVTLRCSPISGHKSVSWYQQVLGQGPQFIFQYYEKEERGRGNFPDRFSARQFPNYSSELNVNALLLGDSALYLCASSTAGTGGRTGELFFGEGSRLTVL.

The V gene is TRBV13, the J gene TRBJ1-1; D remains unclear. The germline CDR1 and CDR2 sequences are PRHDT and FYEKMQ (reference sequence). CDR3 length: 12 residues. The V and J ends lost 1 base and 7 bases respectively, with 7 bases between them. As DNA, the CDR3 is TGTGCCAGCAGCTTAGTAGGAGGTGAAGCTTTCTTT. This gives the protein CASSLVGGEAFF. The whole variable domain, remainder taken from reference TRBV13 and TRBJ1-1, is AAGVIQSPRHLIKEKRETATLKCYPIPRHDTVYWYQQGPGQDPQFLISFYEKMQSDKGSIPDRFSAQQFSDYHSELNMSSLELGDSALYFCASSLVGGEAFFGQGTRLTVV.